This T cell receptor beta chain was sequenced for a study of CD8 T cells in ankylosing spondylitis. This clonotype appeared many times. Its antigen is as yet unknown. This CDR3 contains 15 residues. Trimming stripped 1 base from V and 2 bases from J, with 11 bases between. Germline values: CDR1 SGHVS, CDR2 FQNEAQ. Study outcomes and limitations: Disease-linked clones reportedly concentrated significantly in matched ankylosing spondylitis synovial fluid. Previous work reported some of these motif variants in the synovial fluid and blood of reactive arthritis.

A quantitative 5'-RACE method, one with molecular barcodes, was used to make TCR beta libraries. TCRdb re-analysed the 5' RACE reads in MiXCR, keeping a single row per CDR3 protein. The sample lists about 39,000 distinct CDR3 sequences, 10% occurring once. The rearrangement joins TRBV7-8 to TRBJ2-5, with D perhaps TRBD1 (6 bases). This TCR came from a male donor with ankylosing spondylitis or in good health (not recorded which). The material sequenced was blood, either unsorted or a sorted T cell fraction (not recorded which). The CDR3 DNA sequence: TGTGCCAGCAGCTTAGGGGGGCAGGGTCAAGAGACCCAGTACTTC. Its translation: CASSLGGQGQETQYF.